The rows below give T cell receptor beta chains drawn from one sample of a study of T cells in Graves' hyperthyroidism and ophthalmopathy. MiXCR, applied by TCRdb to the multiplex PCR reads, yields one record per CDR3 protein. The table lists 550,000 to 800,000 distinct CDR3 sequences, about 16% of them singletons, with about 8.4% in the top ten. The specimen sequenced was blood. Source of these receptors: a man younger than 35 with Graves' hyperthyroidism. The CDR3 runs from the conserved cysteine through the conserved F or W. A D gene is named only where the DNA matches it firmly. A row's size may be missing; if present it is once, few, many or a size class.

clone size: few
CDR3 length: 14
D gene: TRBD2
J gene: TRBJ2-4
V gene: TRBV29-1
CDR3 DNA: TGCAGCGTGCGGGAGGACCTAGCCAAAAACATTCAGTACTTC
CDR3 protein: CSVREDLAKNIQYF

clone size: few
CDR3 length: 15
D gene: TRBD1
J gene: TRBJ1-1
V gene: TRBV20-1
CDR3 DNA: TGCAGTGCAGCTGGGACAGGGGGGTGGAACACTGAAGCTTTCTTT
CDR3 protein: CSAAGTGGWNTEAFF

clone size: .
CDR3 length: 14
D gene: TRBD2
J gene: TRBJ2-1
V gene: TRBV20-1
CDR3 DNA: TGCAGTCTTAGACTAGCGGGAGGTTACAATGAGCAGTTCTTC
CDR3 protein: CSLRLAGGYNEQFF

clone size: .
CDR3 length: 15
D gene: TRBD1
J gene: TRBJ1-2
V gene: TRBV30
CDR3 DNA: TGTGCCATTTTCGGGACAGGGCTAAAGAGCTATGGCTACACCTTC
CDR3 protein: CAIFGTGLKSYGYTF

clone size: many
CDR3 length: 14
D gene: .
J gene: TRBJ1-1
V gene: TRBV18
CDR3 DNA: TGTGCCAGCTCACCTCCGGGGCTGGGTCCTGAAGCTTTCTTT
CDR3 protein: CASSPPGLGPEAFF

clone size: many
CDR3 length: 17
D gene: TRBD2
J gene: TRBJ2-5
V gene: TRBV27
CDR3 DNA: TGTGCCAGCAGTTTATTCGTGACTAGCGGCTCCCAAGAGACCCAGTACTTC
CDR3 protein: CASSLFVTSGSQETQYF

clone size: many
CDR3 length: 13
D gene: .
J gene: TRBJ1-2
V gene: TRBV27
CDR3 DNA: TGTGCCAGTAAGGACAGCGAGGGGTATGGCTACACCTTC
CDR3 protein: CASKDSEGYGYTF

clone size: .
CDR3 length: 15
D gene: .
J gene: TRBJ1-2
V gene: TRBV4-3
CDR3 DNA: TGCGCCAGCAGCCAAGAAGAGGGCAGGGACTATGGCTACACCTTC
CDR3 protein: CASSQEEGRDYGYTF

clone size: few
CDR3 length: 15
D gene: .
J gene: TRBJ2-5
V gene: TRBV20-1
CDR3 DNA: TGCAGTGCTAACCCTCCGGGACCCCCCCAAGAGACCCAGTACTTC
CDR3 protein: CSANPPGPPQETQYF

clone size: few
CDR3 length: 14
D gene: TRBD2
J gene: TRBJ2-1
V gene: TRBV19
CDR3 DNA: TGTGCCAGTAGTATCCTGAGACTAGCGGGAGTTCAGTTCTTC
CDR3 protein: CASSILRLAGVQFF

clone size: many
CDR3 length: 16
D gene: TRBD1
J gene: TRBJ2-1
V gene: TRBV28
CDR3 DNA: TGTGCCAGCAGTCAGAGACAGGGGGCGTGGGGCAATGAGCAGTTCTTC
CDR3 protein: CASSQRQGAWGNEQFF

clone size: few
CDR3 length: 16
D gene: .
J gene: TRBJ2-1
V gene: TRBV12-3/TRBV12-4
CDR3 DNA: TGTGCCAGCCCCACGGGTGGATGTGGACTACCCAATGAGCAGTTCTTC
CDR3 protein: CASPTGGCGLPNEQFF

clone size: .
CDR3 length: 13
D gene: .
J gene: TRBJ1-5
V gene: TRBV4-2
CDR3 DNA: TGTGCCAGCGGGATGGATAGCAATCAGCCCCAGCATTTT
CDR3 protein: CASGMDSNQPQHF

clone size: .
CDR3 length: 15
D gene: TRBD2
J gene: TRBJ2-2
V gene: TRBV6-5
CDR3 DNA: TGTGCCAGCAGTTACGGTGGGGGGGACACCGGGGAGCTGTTTTTT
CDR3 protein: CASSYGGGDTGELFF

clone size: many
CDR3 length: 15
D gene: TRBD2
J gene: TRBJ2-2
V gene: TRBV11-3
CDR3 DNA: TGTGCCAGCAGCTTAGGCGGGGGAAACACCGGGGAGCTGTTTTTT
CDR3 protein: CASSLGGGNTGELFF

clone size: many
CDR3 length: 15
D gene: .
J gene: TRBJ1-5
V gene: TRBV3-1
CDR3 DNA: TGTGCCAGCAGCCAAGTTCCGGGTTCGAGTCAGCCCCAGCATTTT
CDR3 protein: CASSQVPGSSQPQHF